One and the same sample provided the 10 T cell receptor beta chains below, sequenced in a study of T cell repertoires in cytomegalovirus infection. TCRdb reprocessed the reads via MiXCR and lists one record per CDR3 protein. The sample has approximately 750,000 distinct CDR3 sequences; 35% are singletons. Sequenced: PBMCs. The origin of the receptors is a human donor in good health (CMV status not recorded). Some clones in this sample may be carry-over from other donors' samples.

The chain links TRBV7-9 to TRBJ2-1; D tentatively reads TRBD1 or TRBD2 (6 bases each). The CDR3 contains 17 residues. Germline-derived CDR1 and CDR2 are SEHNR and FQNEAQ (reference sequence). V was shortened by 1 base and J by 4 bases, with 17 bases between the two germline ends. The CDR3 DNA reads TGTGCCAGCAGCTTAGGGGGCGGGACACAGCCTTACAATGAGCAGTTCTTC. Translation: CASSLGGGTQPYNEQFF.

The V and J genes are TRBV7-2 and TRBJ2-1; 14 bases are a match to TRBD2. Unmatched junction bases numbered 9, after V lost 5 bases and J lost 9 bases. The germline CDR1 and CDR2 sequences are SGHTA and FQGNSA. CDR3 size: 16 residues. The CDR3 sequence is CASSIGLAGGQGEQFF. The CDR3 nucleotides are TGTGCCAGCAGCATCGGACTAGCGGGAGGTCAGGGTGAGCAGTTCTTC.

This clonotype has just a few counts. The chain recombines TRBV5-1 with TRBJ2-4, with a weak D call TRBD1 (6 bases). The CDR3 is 14 residues long. The germline V gene has CDR1 SGHRS and CDR2 YFSETQ. V shed 0 bases and J shed 8 bases, with 12 bases lying between them. CDR3 sequence reads: CASSLGRGRDIQYF. DNA for the CDR3: TGCGCCAGCAGCTTGGGTAGGGGGAGAGACATTCAGTACTTC.

CDR3 nucleotides: TGTGCCAGCAGAGGGGGGGGTGGGGGCCCGGGGACTGAAGCTTTCTTT. Translating gives CASRGGGGGPGTEAFF. The chain combines TRBV7-2 with TRBJ1-1; TRBD1 might be the D (6 bases). There are 16 residues in the CDR3. Per the germline V gene, CDR1 is SGHTA and CDR2 is FQGNSA. V was cut by 6 bases and J by 5 bases, with 22 bases left in between.

The J gene is TRBJ1-4, the V gene TRBV18; 7 nucleotides match TRBD1. The CDR3 contains 15 residues. Germline values: CDR1 KGHSH, CDR2 LQKENI. V was clipped by 6 bases and J by 5 bases; unmatched bases: 9. CDR3 protein: CASSLWGQRNEKLFF. CDR3 coding DNA: TGTGCCAGCTCTCTTTGGGGACAGCGGAATGAAAAACTGTTTTTT. Drawing the rest from reference TRBV18 and TRBJ1-4, the complete variable domain is NAGVMQNPRHLVRRRGQEARLRCSPMKGHSHVYWYRQLPEEGLKFMVYLQKENIIDESGMPKERFSAEFPKEGPSILRIQQVVRGDSAAYFCASSLWGQRNEKLFFGSGTQLSVL.

On this clonotype itself: The junction departs from germline at one end; a sequencing error may be responsible. The J gene is TRBJ1-1, the V gene TRBV19, with D hard to call. Germline V lookup: CDR1 LNHDA, CDR2 SQIVND (reference sequence). The CDR3 contains 10 residues. DNA of the CDR3: TGTGCCAGCAGTAGCACTGAAGCTTTCTTT. It translates to CASSSTEAFF.

This chain uses TRBV10-3 with TRBJ2-2; 7 bases line up with TRBD1. J gave up 6 bases and V 6 bases, and 7 bases lay outside the gene matches. The V gene's germline CDR1 is ENHRY and CDR2 SYGVKD. The CDR3 is made up of 14 amino acids. The CDR3 DNA reads as TGTGCCATCAGAGGGGGCAGCCCGGCCGGGGAGCTGTTTTTT. Amino acid sequence: CAIRGGSPAGELFF.

The J gene is TRBJ1-5, the V gene TRBV6-5; D not resolved. The CDR3 contains 15 residues. The V gene lost 0 bases and the J gene lost 3 bases, with 9 bases spanning the gap. CDR1 and CDR2 from the germline V gene are MNHEY and SVGAGI. This chain's CDR3 is CASSYSAADNQPQHF. In nucleotides, the CDR3 is TGTGCCAGCAGTTACTCGGCGGCAGACAATCAGCCCCAGCATTTT.

About this clonotype: Germline is not matched at one junction end, which may reflect a read error. V gene TRBV27 combines with J gene TRBJ2-1, with TRBD1 matching over 10 bases. The CDR3 is 15 amino acids. Germline CDR1 and CDR2: MNHEY and SMNVEV (reference sequence). The CDR3 spells CDSSWGQGRGYEQFF. The CDR3 bases are TGTGACAGCAGTTGGGGACAGGGGCGGGGGTATGAGCAGTTCTTC.

The chain combines TRBV7-9 with TRBJ1-1, with 10 bases fitting TRBD1. The CDR3 runs to 13 residues. With V trimmed by 5 bases and J by 6 bases, 3 bases remained unmatched. The germline V gene has CDR1 SEHNR and CDR2 FQNEAQ (reference sequence). CDR3 sequence (DNA): TGTGCCAGCAGCCGGGGACAGGGGTCTGAAGCTTTCTTT. Protein: CASSRGQGSEAFF. Combining the CDR3 with reference TRBV7-9 and TRBJ1-1 gives the whole variable domain DTGVSQNPRHKITKRGQNVTFRCDPISEHNRLYWYRQTLGQGPEFLTYFQNEAQLEKSRLLSDRFSAERPKGSFSTLEIQRTEQGDSAMYLCASSRGQGSEAFFGQGTRLTVV.